Listed here are 29 T cell receptor beta chains from one sample, sequenced in a study of T-cell reconstitution after alpha-beta-depleted transplantation in children. Unique molecular identifiers tagged the TCRbeta library. TCRdb fed the PCR reads into MiXCR, producing one record per CDR3 protein. Of tens of thousands of distinct CDR3 sequences in the sample, about 14% are singletons; the top ten hold about 18%. The sample consisted of PBMCs, mostly from graft donor cells, taken 180 days after TCRalphabeta/CD19-depleted stem cell transplant. All receptors come from a male patient aged 2-10 years who had a stem cell transplant for acute lymphoblastic leukemia, so the T cells may come from the graft donor.

CDR3 amino acids: CAISALSYEQYF. The CDR3 DNA is TGTGCCATCAGTGCGCTCAGCTACGAGCAGTACTTC. The chain has TRBV10-3 and TRBJ2-7, with D unclear. This CDR3 is built from 12 residues. Germline V CDR1 and CDR2: ENHRY, SYGVKD. V shed 4 bases and J shed 3 bases, with 7 bases lying between them.

This clonotype was found many times. The chain is built from TRBV12-3 or TRBV12-4 and TRBJ2-7; the D gene is possibly TRBD2 (5 bases). This CDR3 spans 14 amino acids. V lost 2 bases to trimming and J lost 7 bases, with 15 bases between them. The chain's CDR3 is CASSLLQTRGEQYF. CDR3 in DNA: TGTGCCAGCAGTTTACTTCAAACTAGAGGGGAGCAGTACTTC.

V usage is TRBV29-1 and J usage is TRBJ1-5; 7 nucleotides agree with TRBD1. Looked up from germline, CDR1 is SQVTM and CDR2 is ANQGSEA. The V gene end was trimmed by 2 bases and the J gene end by 3 bases; junction bases not matched to a gene: 4. This CDR3 has 14 residues. The CDR3 region is CSVELQGNNQPQHF. The CDR3 coding sequence is TGCAGCGTTGAACTACAGGGGAACAATCAGCCCCAGCATTTT.

This clonotype was observed a handful of times. The chain couples TRBV2 to TRBJ2-1; D uncertain. The germline V gene encodes CDR1 SNHLY and CDR2 FYNNEI. The CDR3 totals 13 residues. Trimming removed 4 bases at V and 5 bases at J, with 9 bases between. CDR3 in amino acids: CASSVLLHNEQFF. The CDR3 nucleotides read TGTGCCAGCAGTGTGCTACTACACAATGAGCAGTTCTTC.

A few counts support this clonotype. The chain joins TRBV10-3 to TRBJ2-7, with a tentative D call TRBD1 (6 bases). Germline V lookup: CDR1 ENHRY, CDR2 SYGVKD. Trimming left V 4 bases short and J 2 bases short, with 9 bases between. The CDR3 is made up of 13 amino acids. CDR3 sequence reads: CAISADSTYEQYF. The CDR3 nucleotides are TGTGCCATCAGTGCGGACAGCACCTACGAGCAGTACTTC.

This clonotype was picked up a small number of times. The rearrangement uses TRBV12-3 or TRBV12-4 and TRBJ1-2; TRBD1 agrees at 11 bases. The ends lost 7 bases at V and 3 bases at J; junction bases unmatched: 13. The CDR3 is 17 amino acids. As DNA, the CDR3 is TGTGCCAGCACCGACCTGTCCGGGACAGGGGGGCACTATGGCTACACCTTC. Protein sequence: CASTDLSGTGGHYGYTF.

The V call is TRBV7-8, the J call TRBJ1-4; D uncertain. Germline V CDR1 and CDR2: SGHVS, FQNEAQ. V was pared by 1 base and J by 5 bases, with 11 bases between. The CDR3 loop spans 15 amino acids. CDR3 nucleotides: TGTGCCAGCAGCTTAGAATTTCGACGAAATGAAAAACTGTTTTTT. Amino acids: CASSLEFRRNEKLFF. The full variable domain, completed using reference TRBV7-8 and TRBJ1-4, is GAGVSQSPRYKVAKRGQDVALRCDPISGHVSLFWYQQALGQGPEFLTYFQNEAQLDKSGLPSDRFFAERPEGSVSTLKIQRTQQEDSAVYLCASSLEFRRNEKLFFGSGTQLSVL.

There are a few counts of this clonotype. The DNA of the CDR3 is TGCGCCAGCAGTGAGGCGCAGGGATCATATTATGGCTACACCTTC. Translating gives CASSEAQGSYYGYTF. The gene calls are TRBV10-2 and TRBJ1-2, with D perhaps TRBD1 (5 bases). V was cut by 2 bases and J by 5 bases, with 15 bases left in between. The CDR3 length is 15 residues. Per germline, CDR1 WSHSY and CDR2 SAAADI.

The V call is TRBV11-2, the J call TRBJ2-1, with TRBD2 matching over 9 bases. The length of the CDR3 is 15 residues. V trimming: 5 bases; J trimming: 0 bases; junction bases outside the gene matches: 2. Germline-derived CDR1 and CDR2 are SGHAT and FQNNGV. The CDR3 sequence is CASSTLAGSYNEQFF. CDR3 coding DNA: TGTGCCAGCAGCACACTAGCGGGCTCCTACAATGAGCAGTTCTTC.

This clonotype has a handful of counts. CDR3: CGGTAPTDTQYF. The CDR3 DNA reads as TGCGGCGGGACAGCCCCAACAGATACGCAGTATTTT. The chain links TRBV29-1 to TRBJ2-3; TRBD1 might be the D (7 bases). Germline V gives CDR1 SQVTM, CDR2 ANQGSEA. This CDR3 region has 12 residues.

Many counts were recorded for this clonotype. The genes are TRBV7-6 and TRBJ1-6; 8 nucleotides match TRBD1. Unmatched junction bases numbered 9, after V lost 5 bases and J lost 6 bases. Germline CDR1 and CDR2: SGHVS and FNYEAQ. This CDR3 is built from 16 residues. The CDR3 protein is CASSQNAGQANSPLHF. CDR3 in DNA: TGTGCCAGCAGCCAAAATGCGGGACAGGCTAATTCACCCCTCCACTTT.

This clonotype was observed a few times. J is TRBJ2-5 and V is TRBV27, with 7 bases matching TRBD2. V gave up 2 bases and J gave up 3 bases; unmatched junction bases: 9. Germline values: CDR1 MNHEY, CDR2 SMNVEV (reference sequence). CDR3 length equals 16 residues. CDR3 amino acids: CASSLEGPGGEETQYF. The DNA of the CDR3 is TGTGCCAGCAGTTTAGAGGGCCCGGGGGGAGAAGAGACCCAGTACTTC.

This rearrangement joins TRBV6-5 to TRBJ1-5, with D possibly matching TRBD1 (6 bases). Looked up from germline, CDR1 is MNHEY and CDR2 is SVGAGI. The ends were cut back, 4 bases at V and 4 bases at J, with 11 bases in the middle. This CDR3 is 14 amino acids long. CDR3 loop: CASSSLGGNQPQHF. CDR3 coding DNA: TGTGCCAGCAGTTCCCTAGGGGGAAATCAGCCCCAGCATTTT.

This clonotype was counted a few times. The chain uses TRBV20-1 and TRBJ2-3; D is perhaps TRBD2 (6 bases). The germline V gene encodes CDR1 DFQATT and CDR2 SNEGSKA (reference sequence). V was trimmed by 6 bases and J by 0 bases, leaving 13 bases between them. The CDR3 spans 14 residues. The CDR3 sequence: CSAVRGDSTDTQYF. Written as DNA, the CDR3 is TGCAGTGCCGTACGCGGGGACAGCACAGATACGCAGTATTTT.

This clonotype was counted between two and nine times. The chain joins TRBV4-3 to TRBJ2-2; 7 nucleotides match TRBD1. Germline trimming cut 3 bases from V and 5 bases from J; bases unmatched to any gene: 6. Germline V gene lookup returns CDR1 LGHNA and CDR2 YSLEER. CDR3 length: 15 amino acids. CDR3 protein: CASSQGQPTTGELFF. The CDR3 nucleotides are TGCGCCAGCAGCCAGGGACAGCCGACTACCGGGGAGCTGTTTTTT.

This clonotype was seen more than once but under ten times. The V call is TRBV7-6, the J call TRBJ2-3, with D unclear. V was cut by 3 bases and J by 3 bases, with 13 bases left in between. CDR3 length: 15 residues. From germline, CDR1 is SGHVS and CDR2 FNYEAQ. CDR3 nucleotides: TGTGCCAGCAGCTTTTCCCCTTCTTATACAGATACGCAGTATTTT. This sequence encodes CASSFSPSYTDTQYF.

A few counts support this clonotype. This chain joins TRBV6-6 and TRBJ1-6; no clear D. This CDR3 has 13 residues. CDR1 is MNHNY and CDR2 is SVGAGI in the germline V gene (reference sequence). The V and J ends lost 4 bases and 10 bases respectively, with 11 bases between them. The chain's CDR3 is CASSSALVSPLHF. The CDR3 region has the DNA TGTGCCAGCAGTTCCGCCTTGGTCTCACCCCTCCACTTT.

V usage is TRBV7-9 and J usage is TRBJ1-2, with 8 bases aligning to TRBD1. The CDR3 is made up of 13 amino acids. Germline lookup yields CDR1 SEHNR and CDR2 FQNEAQ (reference sequence). V lost 4 bases, J lost 8 bases, and 6 bases stayed unmatched. CDR3 sequence: CASSSGQGGGYTF. The CDR3 DNA reads as TGTGCCAGCAGCTCCGGACAGGGCGGCGGCTACACCTTC. Supplemented by reference TRBV7-9 and TRBJ1-2, the full variable domain reads DTGVSQNPRHKITKRGQNVTFRCDPISEHNRLYWYRQTLGQGPEFLTYFQNEAQLEKSRLLSDRFSAERPKGSFSTLEIQRTEQGDSAMYLCASSSGQGGGYTFGSGTRLTVV.

The chain links TRBV7-9 to TRBJ2-7; D is uncertain. The length of the CDR3 is 15 residues. V dropped 1 base and J dropped 0 bases, with 10 bases sitting between them. The germline CDR1 and CDR2 sequences are SEHNR and FQNEAQ (reference sequence). CDR3 sequence (DNA): TGTGCCAGCAGCTTAGGAGGTGCGGTCTCCTACGAGCAGTACTTC. Its protein product is CASSLGGAVSYEQYF.

This clonotype occurred many times. The chain is built from TRBV5-1 and TRBJ2-2; TRBD1 is a possible D gene (6 bases). The germline V gene has CDR1 SGHRS and CDR2 YFSETQ. V dropped 2 bases and J dropped 4 bases, with 9 bases sitting between them. The CDR3 is made up of 14 amino acids. The CDR3 region has the DNA TGCGCCAGCAGCTTTGGACAGACCACCGGGGAGCTGTTTTTT. Translated: CASSFGQTTGELFF.

V and J are TRBV12-3 or TRBV12-4 and TRBJ1-1, with D unresolved. Trimming pared 3 bases from V and 4 bases from J, leaving 12 bases between. This CDR3 has 14 residues. In DNA, the CDR3 is TGTGCCAGCAGTTTTCGACCCCGGGCCACTGAAGCTTTCTTT. Residues: CASSFRPRATEAFF.

This clonotype was counted many times. The CDR3, as DNA: TGCGCCAGCAGCTTGGCGTCACTCCGTGGGGCCAACGTCCTGACTTTC. It codes for CASSLASLRGANVLTF. The rearrangement uses TRBV5-1 and TRBJ2-6; D remains unclear. This CDR3 spans 16 amino acids. From germline, CDR1 is SGHRS and CDR2 YFSETQ. Trimming shortened V by 0 bases and J by 3 bases, and 10 bases separated the two germline ends.

This chain uses TRBV4-3 with TRBJ2-5, with D perhaps TRBD2 (6 bases). The V gene's germline CDR1 is LGHNA and CDR2 YSLEER. The CDR3 contains 18 residues. Between the trimmed V and J ends, which lost 1 base and 4 bases, there was a span of 22 bases. This CDR3 reads CASSQGSPLGLPPETQYF. CDR3 sequence (DNA): TGCGCCAGCAGCCAAGGAAGTCCCCTCGGACTACCCCCAGAGACCCAGTACTTC.

V and J are TRBV7-9 and TRBJ2-7; TRBD2 aligns across 7 bases. CDR3 length: 12 amino acids. Germline assignment: CDR1 SEHNR and CDR2 FQNEAQ (reference sequence). V trimming: 5 bases; J trimming: 6 bases; junction bases outside the gene matches: 4. This chain's CDR3 is CASSPRTSEQYF. As DNA, the CDR3 is TGTGCCAGCAGCCCAAGGACTAGCGAGCAGTACTTC.

The V gene is TRBV12-3 or TRBV12-4, the J gene TRBJ1-1; tentative D call: TRBD1 (5 bases). The CDR3 contains 15 residues. Trimming cost V 6 bases and J 0 bases, with 14 bases left between them. In DNA, the CDR3 is TGTGCCAGCAGCCCCCATGGGGCCATGAACACTGAAGCTTTCTTT. It translates to CASSPHGAMNTEAFF.

This clonotype has a handful of counts. V usage is TRBV6-1 and J usage is TRBJ1-5; a weak D match, TRBD1 (5 bases). The germline V gene encodes CDR1 MNHNS and CDR2 SASEGT. The CDR3 sequence is 15 residues long. V lost 5 bases, J lost 0 bases, and 11 bases lay in between. The CDR3 sequence is CASSSRVNSNQPQHF. CDR3 sequence (DNA): TGTGCCAGCAGTAGCAGGGTTAATAGCAATCAGCCCCAGCATTTT.

This clonotype appeared a few times. The chain combines TRBV7-2 with TRBJ2-6; no definite D call. The CDR3 consists of 13 residues. V gave up 3 bases and J gave up 2 bases, with 2 bases separating them. Germline CDR1 is SGHTA and CDR2 is FQGNSA. This CDR3 reads CASSFPGANVLTF. The CDR3 DNA sequence: TGTGCCAGCAGCTTCCCTGGGGCCAACGTCCTGACTTTC. The entire variable domain, with the rest obtained from reference TRBV7-2 and TRBJ2-6, is as follows: GAGVSQSPSNKVTEKGKDVELRCDPISGHTALYWYRQSLGQGLEFLIYFQGNSAPDKSGLPSDRFSAERTGGSVSTLTIQRTQQEDSAVYLCASSFPGANVLTFGAGSRLTVL.

The table lists this clonotype with a few counts. CDR3 coding DNA: TGTGCCAGCAGACCGGGCATCTACAATGAGCAGTTCTTC. It encodes CASRPGIYNEQFF. The rearrangement links TRBV12-3 or TRBV12-4 to TRBJ2-1, with D unclear. Trimming removed 6 bases at V and 3 bases at J, with 9 bases between. The CDR3 totals 13 residues.

This clonotype has a handful of counts. This sequence joins TRBV27 and TRBJ2-7; D is tentatively TRBD1 or TRBD2 (5 bases each). Trimming stripped 2 bases from V and 3 bases from J, with 8 bases between. This CDR3 region has 13 residues. CDR1 is MNHEY and CDR2 is SMNVEV in the germline V gene (reference sequence). The CDR3 reads CASSLRGNYEQYF. CDR3 DNA sequence: TGTGCCAGCAGTTTACGGGGCAACTACGAGCAGTACTTC.